The T cell receptor (beta chain) under discussion was sequenced for a study of shared clonotypes between healthy human individuals. Study-level information: The plates for each donor numbered three CD4 naive, three CD4 memory, two CD8 naive and one CD8 memory.

Everyone who donated was a Caucasian adult who lived in Nashville, Tennessee. Sequencing was performed with immunoSEQ multiplex PCR; in TCRdb, only in-frame clones are kept and a portion is missing. The table lists 800,000 to 1,200,000 clones, more than 75% of them singletons. Material for sequencing was memory CD4+ T cells from PBMCs. The subset denotes: CD45RA-negative fraction. The receptor comes from a man aged 18 to 35 in good health. Some clones in this sample may be carry-over from other donors' samples.

The CDR3 nucleotides read TGTGCCAGCAGTGTTAGGGGACTAGCGGGAGGGTGGACCGGGGAGCTGTTTTTT. This translates into CASSVRGLAGGWTGELFF. The gene calls are TRBV2 and TRBJ2-2; 16 bases agree with TRBD2. This CDR3 is built from 18 residues. J gave up 5 bases and V 4 bases, and 7 bases lay outside the gene matches. The germline V gene encodes CDR1 SNHLY and CDR2 FYNNEI. The full variable domain, rest sourced from reference TRBV2 and TRBJ2-2, is EPEVTQTPSHQVTQMGQEVILRCVPISNHLYFYWYRQILGQKVEFLVSFYNNEISEKSEIFDDQFSVERPDGSNFTLKIRSTKLEDSAMYFCASSVRGLAGGWTGELFFGEGSRLTVL.